Detailed here is one TCR beta chain. One end of the junction varies from germline; a read error may be responsible. These data originate in a study of response to subunit inactivated influenza vaccine. TCRdb analysed the RT-PCR reads with MiXCR anew, one entry per CDR3 protein. This table holds under 500,000 distinct CDR3 sequences, 9.5% to 12% found once. The CDR3 is 15 amino acids. The receptor was derived from a man in his fifties who received an inactivated influenza vaccine. J is TRBJ1-6 and V is TRBV12-3 or TRBV12-4; 9 bases are a match to TRBD1. The sample was PBMCs from blood, taken 45 days after vaccination. The CDR3 DNA sequence: TGTGCCAGCACTTTAGGGGGGACAGGGTTTTCACCCCTCCACTTT. Translated, it gives CASTLGGTGFSPLHF.